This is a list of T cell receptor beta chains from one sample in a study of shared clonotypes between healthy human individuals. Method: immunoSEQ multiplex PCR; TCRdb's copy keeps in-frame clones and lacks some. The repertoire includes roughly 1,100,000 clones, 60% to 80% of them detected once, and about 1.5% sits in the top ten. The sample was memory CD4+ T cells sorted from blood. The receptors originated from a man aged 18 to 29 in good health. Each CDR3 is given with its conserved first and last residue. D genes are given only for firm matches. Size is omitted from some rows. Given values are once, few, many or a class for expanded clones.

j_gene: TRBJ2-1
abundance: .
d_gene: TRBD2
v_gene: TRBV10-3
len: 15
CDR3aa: CAISLTSGRGNEQFF
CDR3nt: TGTGCCATCAGTCTTACTAGCGGGAGGGGGAATGAGCAGTTCTTC

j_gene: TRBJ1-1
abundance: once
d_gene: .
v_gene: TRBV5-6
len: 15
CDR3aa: CASSLAGGWYTEAFF
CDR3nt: TGTGCCAGCAGCTTGGCGGGGGGCTGGTACACTGAAGCTTTCTTT

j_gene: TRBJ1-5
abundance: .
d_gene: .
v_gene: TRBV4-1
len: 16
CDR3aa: CASSQEAGSKDQPQHF
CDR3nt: TGCGCCAGCAGCCAAGAAGCAGGGTCGAAGGATCAGCCCCAGCATTTT

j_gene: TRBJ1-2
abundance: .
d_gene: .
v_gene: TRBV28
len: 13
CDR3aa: CASSLSRGYGYTF
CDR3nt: TGTGCCAGCAGTTTGTCCAGGGGCTATGGCTACACCTTC

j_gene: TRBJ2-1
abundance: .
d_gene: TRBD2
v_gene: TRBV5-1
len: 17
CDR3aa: CASSSGGLAGGFNEQFF
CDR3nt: TGCGCCAGCAGCTCCGGAGGACTAGCGGGGGGGTTCAATGAGCAGTTCTTC

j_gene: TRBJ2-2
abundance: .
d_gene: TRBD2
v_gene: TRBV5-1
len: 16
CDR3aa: CASSFTSAANTGELFF
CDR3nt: TGCGCCAGCAGCTTCACTAGCGCGGCGAACACCGGGGAGCTGTTTTTT

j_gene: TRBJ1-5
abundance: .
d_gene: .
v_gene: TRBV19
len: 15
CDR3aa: CASMTRASGNQPQHF
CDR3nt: TGTGCCAGTATGACTCGAGCAAGCGGCAATCAGCCCCAGCATTTT

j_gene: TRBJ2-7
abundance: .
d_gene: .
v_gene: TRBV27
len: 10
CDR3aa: CASSLHEQYF
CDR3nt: TGTGCCAGCAGTTTACACGAGCAGTACTTC

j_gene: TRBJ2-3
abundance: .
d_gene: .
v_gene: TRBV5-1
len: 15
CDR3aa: CASSLAETRPVAQYF
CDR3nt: TGCGCCAGCAGCTTGGCCGAAACACGGCCCGTGGCGCAGTATTTT

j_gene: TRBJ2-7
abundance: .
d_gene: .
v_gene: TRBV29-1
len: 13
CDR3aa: CSVTMTGSYEQYF
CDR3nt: TGCAGCGTTACGATGACAGGTTCCTACGAGCAGTACTTC

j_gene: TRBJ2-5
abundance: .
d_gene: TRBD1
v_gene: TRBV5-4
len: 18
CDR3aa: CASSQDMPGQGAKETQYF
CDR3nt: TGTGCCAGCAGCCAGGACATGCCGGGTCAGGGGGCGAAAGAGACCCAGTACTTC

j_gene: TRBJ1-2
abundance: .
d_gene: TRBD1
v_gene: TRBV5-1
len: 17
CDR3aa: CASSLWGQTNTPHGYTF
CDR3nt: TGCGCCAGCAGCTTGTGGGGACAGACTAACACTCCCCATGGCTACACCTTC

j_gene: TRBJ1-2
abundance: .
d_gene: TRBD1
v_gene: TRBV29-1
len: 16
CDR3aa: CSVERQGDWGWHGYTF
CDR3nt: TGCAGCGTTGAAAGACAGGGGGATTGGGGGTGGCATGGCTACACCTTC

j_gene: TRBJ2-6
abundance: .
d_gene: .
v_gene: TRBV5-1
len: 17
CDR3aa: CASSLISGESGANVLTF
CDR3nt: TGCGCCAGCAGCTTGATTTCAGGGGAATCTGGGGCCAACGTCCTGACTTTC

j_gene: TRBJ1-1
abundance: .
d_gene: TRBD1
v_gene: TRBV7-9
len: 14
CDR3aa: CASSRDSQNTEAFF
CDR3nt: TGTGCCAGCAGCCGGGACAGCCAGAACACTGAAGCTTTCTTT

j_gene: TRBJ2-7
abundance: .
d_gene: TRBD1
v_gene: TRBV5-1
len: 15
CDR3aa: CASSPEQGAVYEQYF
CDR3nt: TGCGCCAGCAGCCCGGAACAGGGGGCAGTCTACGAGCAGTACTTC

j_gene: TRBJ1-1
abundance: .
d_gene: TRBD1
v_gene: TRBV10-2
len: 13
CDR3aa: CASKDRGNTEAFF
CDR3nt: TGCGCCAGCAAGGACAGGGGGAACACTGAAGCTTTCTTT

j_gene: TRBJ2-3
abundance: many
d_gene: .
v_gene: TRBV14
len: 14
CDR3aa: CASRRGRATDTQYF
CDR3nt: TGTGCCAGCAGGAGGGGTAGAGCCACAGATACGCAGTATTTT

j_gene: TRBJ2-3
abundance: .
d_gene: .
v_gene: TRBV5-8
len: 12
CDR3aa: CASSLVQSTQYF
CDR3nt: TGTGCCAGCAGCTTGGTTCAGAGCACGCAGTATTTT

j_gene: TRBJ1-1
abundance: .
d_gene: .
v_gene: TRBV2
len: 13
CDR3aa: CASLIMGNTEAFF
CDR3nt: TGTGCCAGTCTTATTATGGGTAACACTGAAGCTTTCTTT

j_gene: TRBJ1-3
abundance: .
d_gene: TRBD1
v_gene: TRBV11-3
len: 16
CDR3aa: CASSGGTGNSGNTIYF
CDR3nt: TGTGCCAGCAGCGGCGGGACAGGGAACTCTGGAAACACCATATATTTT

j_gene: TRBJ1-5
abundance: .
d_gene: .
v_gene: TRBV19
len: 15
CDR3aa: CASSIKVLSNQPQHF
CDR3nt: TGTGCCAGTAGTATTAAGGTTCTGTCTAATCAGCCCCAGCATTTT

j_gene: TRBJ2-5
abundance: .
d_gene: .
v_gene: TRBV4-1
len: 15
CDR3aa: CASSQQTGYQETQYF
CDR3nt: TGCGCCAGCAGCCAACAAACGGGATACCAAGAGACCCAGTACTTC

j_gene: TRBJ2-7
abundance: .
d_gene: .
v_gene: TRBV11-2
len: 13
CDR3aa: CASSLDLTRAQYF
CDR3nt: TGTGCCAGCAGCTTAGACCTTACCCGCGCGCAGTACTTC

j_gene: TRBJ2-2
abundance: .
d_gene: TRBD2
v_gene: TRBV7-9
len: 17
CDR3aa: CASSLVLTGGNTGELFF
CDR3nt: TGTGCCAGCAGCTTAGTCTTAACGGGAGGAAACACCGGGGAGCTGTTTTTT

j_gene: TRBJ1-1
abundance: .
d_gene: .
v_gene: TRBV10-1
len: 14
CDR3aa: CASSEGRLNTEAFF
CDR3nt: TGCGCCAGCTCCGAGGGGCGACTTAACACTGAAGCTTTCTTT

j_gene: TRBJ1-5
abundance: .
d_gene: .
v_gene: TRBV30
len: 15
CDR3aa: CAWSPPTARFQPQHF
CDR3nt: TGTGCCTGGAGTCCCCCGACGGCGAGATTCCAGCCCCAGCATTTT

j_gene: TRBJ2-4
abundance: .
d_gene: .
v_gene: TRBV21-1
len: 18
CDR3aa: CATPSGRGPDISKNIQYF
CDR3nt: TGTGCCACCCCGAGTGGGCGGGGGCCCGATATATCCAAAAACATTCAGTACTTC

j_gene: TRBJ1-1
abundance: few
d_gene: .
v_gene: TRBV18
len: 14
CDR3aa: CASSPYRTNTEAFF
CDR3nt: TGTGCCAGCTCACCATACAGAACCAACACTGAAGCTTTCTTT

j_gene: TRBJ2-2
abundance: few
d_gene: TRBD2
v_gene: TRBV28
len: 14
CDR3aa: CASSRGGGTGELFF
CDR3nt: TGTGCCAGCAGTAGGGGCGGGGGCACCGGGGAGCTGTTTTTT

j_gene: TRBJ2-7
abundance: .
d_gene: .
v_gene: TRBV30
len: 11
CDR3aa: CAWSRESEQYF
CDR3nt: TGTGCCTGGAGTAGGGAGAGTGAGCAGTACTTC

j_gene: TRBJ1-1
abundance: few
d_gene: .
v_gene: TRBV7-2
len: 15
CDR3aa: CASSLAFGTHGKAFF
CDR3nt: TGTGCCAGCAGCTTAGCTTTTGGGACTCACGGTAAAGCTTTCTTT

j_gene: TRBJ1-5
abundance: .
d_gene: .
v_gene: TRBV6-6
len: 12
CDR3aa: CASGGAGQPQHF
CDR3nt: TGTGCCAGCGGAGGGGCGGGACAGCCCCAGCATTTT

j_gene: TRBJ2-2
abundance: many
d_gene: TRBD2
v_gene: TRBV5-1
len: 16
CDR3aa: CASEGGSGITSGELFF
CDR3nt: TGCGCCAGCGAGGGCGGTAGCGGGATTACGTCCGGGGAGCTGTTTTTT

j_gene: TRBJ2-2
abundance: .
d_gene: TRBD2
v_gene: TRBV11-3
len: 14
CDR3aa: CASSGLANTGELFF
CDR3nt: TGTGCCAGCAGCGGACTAGCTAACACCGGGGAGCTGTTTTTT

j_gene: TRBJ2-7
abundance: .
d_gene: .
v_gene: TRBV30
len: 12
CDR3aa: CAWSIRIHEQYF
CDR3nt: TGTGCCTGGAGTATCCGGATACACGAGCAGTACTTC